The source of this T cell receptor (beta chain) is a study of shared clonotypes between healthy human individuals. Study at large: There were three CD4 naive, three CD4 memory, two CD8 naive and one CD8 memory plates per donor. Study-wide findings and caveats: Among non-shared clonotypes, generation probabilities were lower than among those shared by all four donors. Researchers sampled only blood; tissue repertoires likely differ.

Profiling relied on immunoSEQ multiplex PCR, and the TCRdb table lists in-frame clones only, not all of them. The top ten clones hold around 0.13% of a sample with 2 million to 2.5 million clones, 95% of them seen once. In regard to this clone: The antigen remains unidentified. Other DNA sequences in this sample translate to the same CDR3.

The sequence was obtained from a man between 18 and 35 years old in good health. The sequenced material came from naive CD4+ T cells sorted from blood. Described subset: CD45RA+ positively selected.

The CDR3 DNA follows: TGTGCCAGCAGTAGGGCCGATACGCAGTATTTT. Its protein product is CASSRADTQYF. The gene calls are TRBV6-5 and TRBJ2-3, with D uncertain. CDR3 size: 11 residues. Germline V CDR1 and CDR2: MNHEY, SVGAGI. V dropped 5 bases and J dropped 6 bases, with 6 bases sitting between them.